A single sample gave rise to the 26 T cell receptor beta chains below, sequenced in a study of T-cell reconstitution after alpha-beta-depleted transplantation in children. Unique molecular identifiers were incorporated when the TCRbeta library was constructed. TCRdb redid the calling of the PCR reads with MiXCR, one entry per CDR3 protein. This table holds 500,000 to 650,000 distinct CDR3 sequences, approximately 12% found once. Sequences were derived from PBMCs, mostly from graft donor cells, sampled 360 days after TCRalphabeta/CD19-depleted stem cell transplant. These receptor sequences come from a male patient between 10 and 17 years old who had a stem cell transplant for acute myeloid leukemia, so the T cells may come from the graft donor.

This clonotype came up a few times. The chain couples TRBV9 to TRBJ2-7, with a tentative D call TRBD2 (6 bases). Germline CDR1 and CDR2: SGDLS and YYNGEE. This CDR3 has 15 residues. V was pared by 2 bases and J by 3 bases, with 15 bases between. CDR3 in DNA: TGTGCCAGCAGCGTCCAGGCAGGGAGGCTCTACGAGCAGTACTTC. Its protein is CASSVQAGRLYEQYF. The full variable domain, completed using reference TRBV9 and TRBJ2-7, is DSGVTQTPKHLITATGQRVTLRCSPRSGDLSVYWYQQSLDQGLQFLIQYYNGEERAKGNILERFSAQQFPDLHSELNLSSLELGDSALYFCASSVQAGRLYEQYFGPGTRLTVT.

This clonotype was observed many times. V is TRBV7-2 and J is TRBJ2-3; the D gene is possibly TRBD2 (5 bases). Germline lookup yields CDR1 SGHTA and CDR2 FQGNSA. This CDR3 has 14 amino acids. V dropped 11 bases and J dropped 2 bases, with 17 bases sitting between them. CDR3 amino acids: CACAGLAPTDTQYF. Here the CDR3 DNA reads TGTGCCTGCGCTGGGCTAGCCCCCACAGATACGCAGTATTTT.

The gene calls are TRBV6-2 or TRBV6-3 and TRBJ2-1, with D perhaps TRBD2 (5 bases). The length of the CDR3 is 14 residues. The V gene's germline CDR1 is MNHEY and CDR2 SVGEGT. V was pared by 2 bases and J by 3 bases, with 8 bases between. For the CDR3, the DNA is TGTGCCAGCAGTTACAATGCGGGCTACAATGAGCAGTTCTTC. This sequence encodes CASSYNAGYNEQFF.

In its sample, this clonotype was seen a few times. Here the CDR3 DNA reads TGTGCCAGCAGCCCATGGCGTGGACAGGGCTACGAGCAGTACTTC. This sequence encodes CASSPWRGQGYEQYF. The chain is built from TRBV7-2 and TRBJ2-7, with 8 bases matching TRBD1. CDR1 and CDR2 (germline): SGHTA, FQGNSA. This CDR3 has 15 residues. The trim removed 5 bases at V and 3 bases at J, leaving 9 bases unmatched.

This clonotype was recorded at least ten times. The J gene is TRBJ2-3, the V gene TRBV7-3; 14 nucleotides agree with TRBD2. Germline CDR1 SGHTA, CDR2 FQGTGA. Trimming took 5 bases from V and 5 from J; bases not matched to a gene: 9. The CDR3 consists of 17 residues. CDR3 loop: CASSKTGTSGSRDTQYF. The CDR3 nucleotides read TGTGCCAGCAGCAAGACCGGGACTAGCGGGAGTCGAGATACGCAGTATTTT. Full variable domain (remainder filled in from reference TRBV7-3 and TRBJ2-3): GAGVSQTPSNKVTEKGKYVELRCDPISGHTALYWYRQSLGQGPEFLIYFQGTGAADDSGLPNDRFFAVRPEGSVSTLKIQRTERGDSAVYLCASSKTGTSGSRDTQYFGPGTRLTVL.

Of note for this clonotype: A much larger clone sits a single nucleotide away, making a read error possible. The chain employs TRBV29-1 and TRBJ2-7; 9 bases align to TRBD1. The CDR3 is 16 residues long. Germline V gene lookup returns CDR1 SQVTM and CDR2 ANQGSEA. Trimming cost V 6 bases and J 3 bases; bases outside gene matches: 15. CDR3 protein: CSVADRGANLNYEQYF. CDR3 in DNA: TGCAGCGTGGCAGACAGGGGGGCCAATCTTAACTACGAGCAGTACTTC.

This clonotype was observed a handful of times. The chain employs TRBV5-1 and TRBJ1-1; no reliable D call. The germline gives CDR1 SGHRS, CDR2 YFSETQ. Trimming removed 3 bases from V and 0 bases from J, with 12 bases in between. This CDR3 contains 15 residues. CDR3 sequence: CASSSAGLMNTEAFF. Here the CDR3 DNA reads TGCGCCAGCAGCTCGGCAGGTCTCATGAACACTGAAGCTTTCTTT.

The chain uses TRBV29-1 and TRBJ2-5; a weak D match, TRBD1 (6 bases). The germline CDR1 and CDR2 sequences are SQVTM and ANQGSEA. The CDR3 covers 14 residues. CDR3 in amino acids: CRWGQGYIQETQYF. In DNA, the CDR3 is TGCAGGTGGGGGCAGGGCTACATCCAAGAGACCCAGTACTTC. Full variable domain (remainder filled in from reference TRBV29-1 and TRBJ2-5): SAVISQKPSRDICQRGTSLTIQCQVDSQVTMMFWYRQQPGQSLTLIATANQGSEATYESGFVIDKFPISRPNLTFSTLTVSNMSPEDSSIYLCRWGQGYIQETQYFGPGTRLLVL.

This clonotype was seen only a few times. The chain combines TRBV19 with TRBJ2-1, with TRBD2 identical over 9 bases. V gave up 2 bases and J gave up 5 bases; unmatched junction bases: 13. CDR1 is LNHDA and CDR2 is SQIVND in the germline V gene (reference sequence). The CDR3 covers 18 residues. The CDR3 sequence: CASSIWGFQTSGHNEQFF. CDR3 sequence (DNA): TGTGCCAGTAGTATATGGGGTTTCCAGACTAGCGGACACAATGAGCAGTTCTTC. The variable domain in full, with the rest retrieved from reference TRBV19 and TRBJ2-1, is DGGITQSPKYLFRKEGQNVTLSCEQNLNHDAMYWYRQDPGQGLRLIYYSQIVNDFQKGDIAEGYSVSREKKESFPLTVTSAQKNPTAFYLCASSIWGFQTSGHNEQFFGPGTRLTVL.

This clonotype was observed a handful of times. The chain joins TRBV7-2 to TRBJ2-7; D is ambiguous. V was trimmed by 2 bases and J by 2 bases, leaving 19 bases between them. This CDR3 region has 17 residues. Per the germline V gene, CDR1 is SGHTA and CDR2 is FQGNSA. CDR3 protein: CASSLRSGLVSPYEQYF. CDR3 sequence (DNA): TGTGCCAGCAGCTTAAGGAGTGGTCTAGTAAGCCCCTACGAGCAGTACTTC.

The chain couples TRBV14 to TRBJ1-5, with 9 bases aligning to TRBD1. Germline V gene lookup returns CDR1 SGHDN and CDR2 FVKESK. This CDR3 spans 17 amino acids. V was pared by 1 base and J by 3 bases, with 7 bases of the junction left unmatched. For the CDR3, the DNA is TGTGCCAGCAGCCAAGGCGCCGGGACAGGGTTCAATCAGCCCCAGCATTTT. Translating it yields CASSQGAGTGFNQPQHF.

The chain employs TRBV28 and TRBJ2-1; D remains unclear. Trimming took off 0 bases at V and 3 bases at J, with 18 bases between the two ends. This CDR3 has 18 amino acids. Germline loops: CDR1 MDHEN, CDR2 SYDVKM. CDR3 loop: CASSLCKALNPLYNEQFF. The CDR3 DNA is TGTGCCAGCAGTTTATGCAAGGCCCTTAACCCCCTCTACAATGAGCAGTTCTTC.

The chain couples TRBV7-2 to TRBJ2-7, with TRBD2 identical over 8 bases. The CDR3 runs 15 residues. With 5 bases clipped from V and 0 bases from J, the junction kept 6 bases outside the gene matches. The germline CDR1 and CDR2 sequences are SGHTA and FQGNSA. CDR3 in DNA: TGTGCCAGCAGCGTTACTAGCGGAACCTCCTACGAGCAGTACTTC. Protein sequence: CASSVTSGTSYEQYF.

The chain joins TRBV29-1 to TRBJ1-1; 8 bases are shared with TRBD1. V dropped 4 bases and J dropped 0; count of bases not matched to a gene: 10. This CDR3 has 16 amino acids. Per germline, CDR1 SQVTM and CDR2 ANQGSEA. CDR3 DNA sequence: TGCAGCGTTGTCGGACAGGGCCTCACGCTGAACACTGAAGCTTTCTTT. It yields the protein CSVVGQGLTLNTEAFF. The full variable domain, its missing parts supplied by reference TRBV29-1 and TRBJ1-1, is SAVISQKPSRDICQRGTSLTIQCQVDSQVTMMFWYRQQPGQSLTLIATANQGSEATYESGFVIDKFPISRPNLTFSTLTVSNMSPEDSSIYLCSVVGQGLTLNTEAFFGQGTRLTVV.

The chain recombines TRBV24-1 with TRBJ2-1; D gene uncertain. The CDR3 totals 14 residues. Trimming shortened V by 3 bases and J by 7 bases, and 12 bases separated the two germline ends. Per germline, CDR1 KGHDR and CDR2 SFDVKD. For the CDR3, the DNA is TGTGCCACCAGTGATCTCTACCCCCTAAATGAGCAGTTCTTC. This codes for CATSDLYPLNEQFF.

In this sample, this clonotype turned up a few times. The chain couples TRBV12-3 or TRBV12-4 to TRBJ1-4, with a tentative D call TRBD1 (5 bases). The CDR3 loop spans 15 amino acids. Trimming removed 5 bases from V and 5 bases from J, with 15 bases in between. The CDR3 is CASSATGTKNEKLFF. CDR3 in DNA: TGTGCCAGCAGTGCCACGGGGACGAAGAATGAAAAACTGTTTTTT.

This chain links TRBV6-2 or TRBV6-3 with TRBJ2-1, with 13 bases lining up with TRBD2. The CDR3 spans 14 residues. The germline gives CDR1 MNHEY, CDR2 SVGEGT. Losses at the gene ends were 6 bases for V and 7 bases for J; bases not matched to a gene: 3. CDR3 residues: CASRLAGGNNEQFF. As DNA, the CDR3 is TGTGCCAGCAGACTAGCGGGAGGGAATAATGAGCAGTTCTTC.

This clonotype was seen just once. The chain uses TRBV7-3 and TRBJ2-1; TRBD2 agrees at 7 bases. Unmatched junction bases numbered 4, after V lost 2 bases and J lost 0 bases. CDR3 length: 16 amino acids. Germline CDR1 is SGHTA and CDR2 is FQGTGA. CDR3 loop: CASSLAGVGSYNEQFF. The CDR3 nucleotides read TGTGCCAGCAGCTTAGCGGGAGTGGGCTCCTACAATGAGCAGTTCTTC. The full variable domain, its missing parts supplied by reference TRBV7-3 and TRBJ2-1, is GAGVSQTPSNKVTEKGKYVELRCDPISGHTALYWYRQSLGQGPEFLIYFQGTGAADDSGLPNDRFFAVRPEGSVSTLKIQRTERGDSAVYLCASSLAGVGSYNEQFFGPGTRLTVL.

In this sample, this clonotype turned up a few times. The chain links TRBV20-1 to TRBJ2-1; perhaps TRBD2 as D (6 bases). CDR1 is DFQATT and CDR2 is SNEGSKA in the germline V gene (reference sequence). The length of the CDR3 is 14 residues. Trimming cost V 6 bases and J 0 bases, with 12 bases left between them. CDR3 nucleotide sequence: TGCAGTGCCTGTCGGGAGAGCTCCTACAATGAGCAGTTCTTC. Encoded protein: CSACRESSYNEQFF.

V usage is TRBV14 and J usage is TRBJ2-1; 11 bases are shared with TRBD2. Trimming took 1 base from V and 10 from J; bases not matched to a gene: 6. CDR3 length: 15 amino acids. Per germline, CDR1 SGHDN and CDR2 FVKESK. The CDR3 here is CASSQGVAGGREQFF. CDR3 sequence (DNA): TGTGCCAGCAGCCAAGGGGTAGCGGGAGGGCGCGAGCAGTTCTTC.

The CDR3 region is CASSLAGRTGNQPQHF. The CDR3, as DNA: TGTGCCAGCAGCTTAGCTGGGAGAACGGGCAATCAGCCCCAGCATTTT. This rearrangement joins TRBV7-2 to TRBJ1-5; D ambiguous. CDR3 size: 16 residues. V was clipped by 0 bases and J by 2 bases, with 11 bases between them. Germline V gene sequence: CDR1 SGHTA, CDR2 FQGNSA.

The chain has TRBV5-1 and TRBJ2-5; tentatively, D is TRBD2 (6 bases). This CDR3 is 15 amino acids long. Germline V gene data show CDR1 as SGHRS and CDR2 as YFSETQ. Trimming left V 9 bases short and J 0 bases short, with 18 bases between. The CDR3 DNA reads as TGCGCCACTGGTCGAGGACCGGGGGACCAAGAGACCCAGTACTTC. Its protein is CATGRGPGDQETQYF.

The table lists this clonotype with many counts. CDR3 in DNA: TGTGCTAGTGGTTTGTCGGCTAGCGGGAGATATGAGCAGTTCTTC. It yields the protein CASGLSASGRYEQFF. The V and J genes are TRBV12-5 and TRBJ2-1; 10 nucleotides agree with TRBD2. V trimming: 2 bases; J trimming: 8 bases; junction bases outside the gene matches: 6. The CDR3 covers 15 residues. Germline CDR1 is LGHNT and CDR2 is FRNRAP.

The V call is TRBV28, the J call TRBJ2-2; 7 bases align to TRBD2. CDR1 and CDR2 (germline): MDHEN, SYDVKM. The CDR3 has 16 residues. The V gene end was trimmed by 7 bases and the J gene end by 1 base; junction bases not matched to a gene: 9. The CDR3 loop reads CASTVRGLKNTGELFF. The CDR3 nucleotides are TGTGCCAGCACCGTTAGGGGACTAAAGAACACCGGGGAGCTGTTTTTT.

The rearrangement links TRBV7-3 to TRBJ2-1, with TRBD2 matching over 7 bases. Germline values: CDR1 SGHTA, CDR2 FQGTGA. The junction had 6 bases not matched to a gene; V was cut back by 5 bases and J by 5 bases. CDR3 length equals 14 residues. The CDR3 bases are TGTGCCAGCAGCCCTTGGACTAGACACAATGAGCAGTTCTTC. Translation: CASSPWTRHNEQFF.

In this sample, this clonotype turned up a few times. The chain has TRBV5-1 and TRBJ1-2, with 8 bases identical to TRBD1. Germline V gene sequence: CDR1 SGHRS, CDR2 YFSETQ. The CDR3 runs 14 residues. V lost 0 bases and J lost 6; bases outside the gene matches: 4. The CDR3 reads CASSLVQGADGYTF. Written as DNA, the CDR3 is TGCGCCAGCAGCTTGGTGCAGGGGGCGGATGGCTACACCTTC.